Sequencing of this T cell receptor beta chain was carried out in a study of shared clonotypes between healthy human individuals. As for the study in general: The cohort comprised a couple of women and a few men. Their ages spanned 18 to 49 years.

V shed 5 bases and J shed 0 bases, with 11 bases lying between them. Germline V gene data show CDR1 as SNHLY and CDR2 as FYNNEI. This CDR3 has 15 residues. The method was immunoSEQ multiplex PCR; TCRdb's version includes in-frame clones alone and lacks a portion of them. The repertoire has over 700,000 clones, over 55% of them found once; the top ten carry about 1.7%. Sequencing was performed on memory CD4+ T cells sorted from blood. Subset denoted: CD45RA-negative fraction. The sequence was obtained from a woman aged 30 to 39 in good health. The chain carries TRBV2 and TRBJ1-5; perhaps TRBD1 as D (5 bases). The CDR3 here is CASSRGTYSNQPQHF. The CDR3 DNA is TGTGCCAGCAGTCGGGGGACGTATAGCAATCAGCCCCAGCATTTT. The entire variable domain, with the rest obtained from reference TRBV2 and TRBJ1-5, is as follows: EPEVTQTPSHQVTQMGQEVILRCVPISNHLYFYWYRQILGQKVEFLVSFYNNEISEKSEIFDDQFSVERPDGSNFTLKIRSTKLEDSAMYFCASSRGTYSNQPQHFGDGTRLSIL.